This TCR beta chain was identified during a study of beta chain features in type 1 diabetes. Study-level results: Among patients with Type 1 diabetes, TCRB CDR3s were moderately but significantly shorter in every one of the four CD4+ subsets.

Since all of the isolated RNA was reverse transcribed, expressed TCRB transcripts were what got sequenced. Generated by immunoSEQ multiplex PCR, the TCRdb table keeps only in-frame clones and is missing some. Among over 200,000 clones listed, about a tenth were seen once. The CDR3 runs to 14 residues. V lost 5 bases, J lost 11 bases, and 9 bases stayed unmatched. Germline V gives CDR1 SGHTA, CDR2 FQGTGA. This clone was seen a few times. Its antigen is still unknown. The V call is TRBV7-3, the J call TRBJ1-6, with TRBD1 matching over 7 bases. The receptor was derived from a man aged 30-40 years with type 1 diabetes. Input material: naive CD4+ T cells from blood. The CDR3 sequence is CASSLKGGDAPLHF. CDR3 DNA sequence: TGTGCCAGCAGCCTTAAAGGGGGCGACGCACCCCTCCACTTT.